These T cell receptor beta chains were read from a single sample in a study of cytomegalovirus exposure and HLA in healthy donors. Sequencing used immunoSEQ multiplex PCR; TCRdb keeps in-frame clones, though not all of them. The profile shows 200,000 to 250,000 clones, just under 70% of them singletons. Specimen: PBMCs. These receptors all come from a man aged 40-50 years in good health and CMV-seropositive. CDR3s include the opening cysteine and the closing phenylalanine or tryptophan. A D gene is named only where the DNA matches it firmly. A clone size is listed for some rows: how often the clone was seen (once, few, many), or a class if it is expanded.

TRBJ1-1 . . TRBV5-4 CASSLGPGETEAFF TGTGCCAGCAGCTTAGGGCCAGGGGAAACTGAAGCTTTCTTT
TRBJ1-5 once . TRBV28 CASSFGPLSGVGNQPQHF TGTGCCAGCAGTTTCGGTCCCCTCTCAGGGGTGGGCAATCAGCCCCAGCATTTT
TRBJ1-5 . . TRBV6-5 CASNTRGNQPQHF TGTGCCAGCAACACTCGAGGTAATCAGCCCCAGCATTTT
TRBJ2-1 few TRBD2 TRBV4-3 CASSLTSGGANEQFF TGCGCCAGCAGCCTCACTAGCGGGGGGGCAAATGAGCAGTTCTTC
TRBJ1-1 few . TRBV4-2 CASSQEGPGRITEAFF TGTGCCAGCAGCCAAGAAGGCCCGGGGAGGATCACTGAAGCTTTCTTT
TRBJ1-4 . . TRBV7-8 CASSFNGRGTATNEKLFF TGTGCCAGCAGCTTCAATGGCCGGGGGACCGCAACTAATGAAAAACTGTTTTTT
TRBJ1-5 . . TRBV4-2 CASSRTINQPQHF TGTGCCAGCAGCCGGACAATAAATCAGCCCCAGCATTTT
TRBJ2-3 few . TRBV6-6 CATTLGTSGGIDTQYF .
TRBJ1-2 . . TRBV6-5 CASRPPRQVLGYTF TGTGCCAGCAGACCCCCGAGACAAGTACTTGGCTACACCTTC
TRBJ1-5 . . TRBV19 CASSPRTRGNQPQHF TGTGCCAGTAGTCCCAGGACACGTGGCAATCAGCCCCAGCATTTT
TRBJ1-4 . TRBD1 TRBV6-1 CASKQGLANEKLFF TGTGCCAGCAAACAGGGGCTGGCTAATGAAAAACTGTTTTTT